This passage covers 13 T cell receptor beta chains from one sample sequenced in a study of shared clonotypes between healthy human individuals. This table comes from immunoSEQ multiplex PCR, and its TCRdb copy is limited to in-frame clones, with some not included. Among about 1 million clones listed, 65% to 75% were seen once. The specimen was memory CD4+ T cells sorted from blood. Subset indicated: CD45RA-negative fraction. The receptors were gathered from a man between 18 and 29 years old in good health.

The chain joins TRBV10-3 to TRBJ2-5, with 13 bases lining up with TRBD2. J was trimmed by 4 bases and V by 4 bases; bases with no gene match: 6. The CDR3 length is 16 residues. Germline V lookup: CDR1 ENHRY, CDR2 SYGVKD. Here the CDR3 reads CAISGTGLAGRETQYF. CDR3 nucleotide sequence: TGTGCCATCAGTGGAACGGGACTAGCGGGAAGAGAGACCCAGTACTTC.

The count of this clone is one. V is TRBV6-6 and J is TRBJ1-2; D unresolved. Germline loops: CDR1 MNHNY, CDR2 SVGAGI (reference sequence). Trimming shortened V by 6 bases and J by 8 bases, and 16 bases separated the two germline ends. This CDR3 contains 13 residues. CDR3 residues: CASSRDRSRGYTF. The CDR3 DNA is TGTGCCAGCAGCCGTGACCGGTCGAGGGGCTACACCTTC.

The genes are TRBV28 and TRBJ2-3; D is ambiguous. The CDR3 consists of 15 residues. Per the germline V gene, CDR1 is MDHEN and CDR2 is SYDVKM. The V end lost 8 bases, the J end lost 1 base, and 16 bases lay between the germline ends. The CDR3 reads CASRNVGHGTDTQYF. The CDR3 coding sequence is TGTGCCAGCCGCAATGTCGGGCACGGCACAGATACGCAGTATTTT.

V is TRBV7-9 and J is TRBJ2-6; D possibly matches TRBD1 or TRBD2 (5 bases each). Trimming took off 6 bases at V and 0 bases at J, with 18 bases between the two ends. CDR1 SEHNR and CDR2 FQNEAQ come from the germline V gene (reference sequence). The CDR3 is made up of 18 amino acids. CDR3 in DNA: TGTGCCAGCAGGTCATCAGGGACCTTTTACTCTGGGGCCAACGTCCTGACTTTC. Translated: CASRSSGTFYSGANVLTF.

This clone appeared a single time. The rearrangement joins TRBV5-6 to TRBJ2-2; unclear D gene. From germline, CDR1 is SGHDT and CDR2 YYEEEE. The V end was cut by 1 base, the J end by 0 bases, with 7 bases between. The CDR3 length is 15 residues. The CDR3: CASSLLTSNTGELFF. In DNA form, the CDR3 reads TGTGCCAGCAGCTTGTTGACCTCGAACACCGGGGAGCTGTTTTTT.

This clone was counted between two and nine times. This CDR3 reads CASSQEGGQTRGNTIYF. CDR3 in DNA: TGTGCCAGCAGCCAAGAAGGCGGACAGACCCGTGGAAACACCATATATTTT. J is TRBJ1-3 and V is TRBV4-2, with a tentative D call TRBD1 (6 bases). Germline V CDR1 and CDR2: LGHNA, YNFKEQ. V shed 0 bases and J shed 3 bases, with 15 bases lying between them. This CDR3 contains 17 residues.

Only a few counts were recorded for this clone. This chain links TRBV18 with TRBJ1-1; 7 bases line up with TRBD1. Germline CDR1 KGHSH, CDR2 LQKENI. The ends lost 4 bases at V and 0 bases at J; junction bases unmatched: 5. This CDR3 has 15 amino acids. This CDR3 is CASSQTGNLNTEAFF. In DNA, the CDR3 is TGTGCCAGCTCACAGACAGGGAACCTGAACACTGAAGCTTTCTTT.

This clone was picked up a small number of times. CDR3 loop: CASRDDRAVYGYTF. Here the CDR3 DNA reads TGTGCCAGTAGAGACGACAGGGCGGTCTATGGCTACACCTTC. The V gene is TRBV19, the J gene TRBJ1-2; 7 bases agree with TRBD1. Trimming at V came to 6 bases and at J to 4 bases, leaving 8 bases not matched to a gene. Germline V lookup: CDR1 LNHDA, CDR2 SQIVND (reference sequence). CDR3 length: 14 residues. Full variable domain (remainder filled in from reference TRBV19 and TRBJ1-2): DGGITQSPKYLFRKEGQNVTLSCEQNLNHDAMYWYRQDPGQGLRLIYYSQIVNDFQKGDIAEGYSVSREKKESFPLTVTSAQKNPTAFYLCASRDDRAVYGYTFGSGTRLTVV.

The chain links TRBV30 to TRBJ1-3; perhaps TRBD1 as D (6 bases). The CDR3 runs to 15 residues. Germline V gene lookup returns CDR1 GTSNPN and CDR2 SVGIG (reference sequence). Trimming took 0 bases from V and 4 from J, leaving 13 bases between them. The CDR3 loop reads CAWSVRRGPGNTIYF. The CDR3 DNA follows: TGTGCCTGGAGTGTACGTCGGGGGCCGGGAAACACCATATATTTT.

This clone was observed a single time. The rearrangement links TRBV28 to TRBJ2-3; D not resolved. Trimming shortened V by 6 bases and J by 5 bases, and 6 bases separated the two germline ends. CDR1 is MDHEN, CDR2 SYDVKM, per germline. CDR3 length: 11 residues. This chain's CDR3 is CASRVQDTQYF. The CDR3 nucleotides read TGTGCCAGCAGGGTCCAAGATACGCAGTATTTT.

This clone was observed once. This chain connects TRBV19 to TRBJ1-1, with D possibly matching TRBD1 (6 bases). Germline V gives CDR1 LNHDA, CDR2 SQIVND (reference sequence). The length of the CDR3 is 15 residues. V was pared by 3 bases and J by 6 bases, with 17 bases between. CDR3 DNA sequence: TGTGCCAGTAGTATCGGAGGTAGAGACAGGTCTGAAGCTTTCTTT. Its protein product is CASSIGGRDRSEAFF.

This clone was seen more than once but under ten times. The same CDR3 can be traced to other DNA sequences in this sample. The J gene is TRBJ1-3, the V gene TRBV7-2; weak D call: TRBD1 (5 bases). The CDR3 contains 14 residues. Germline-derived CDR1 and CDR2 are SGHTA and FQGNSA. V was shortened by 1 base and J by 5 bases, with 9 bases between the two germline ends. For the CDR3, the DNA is TGTGCCAGCAGCTTAGACGGGGGGAGAAACACCATATATTTT. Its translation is CASSLDGGRNTIYF.

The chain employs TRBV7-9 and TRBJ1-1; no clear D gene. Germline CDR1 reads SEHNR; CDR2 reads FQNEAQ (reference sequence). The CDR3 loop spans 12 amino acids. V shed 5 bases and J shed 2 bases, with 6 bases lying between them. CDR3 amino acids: CASSPRNTEAFF. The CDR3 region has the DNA TGTGCCAGCAGCCCCAGAAACACTGAAGCTTTCTTT.